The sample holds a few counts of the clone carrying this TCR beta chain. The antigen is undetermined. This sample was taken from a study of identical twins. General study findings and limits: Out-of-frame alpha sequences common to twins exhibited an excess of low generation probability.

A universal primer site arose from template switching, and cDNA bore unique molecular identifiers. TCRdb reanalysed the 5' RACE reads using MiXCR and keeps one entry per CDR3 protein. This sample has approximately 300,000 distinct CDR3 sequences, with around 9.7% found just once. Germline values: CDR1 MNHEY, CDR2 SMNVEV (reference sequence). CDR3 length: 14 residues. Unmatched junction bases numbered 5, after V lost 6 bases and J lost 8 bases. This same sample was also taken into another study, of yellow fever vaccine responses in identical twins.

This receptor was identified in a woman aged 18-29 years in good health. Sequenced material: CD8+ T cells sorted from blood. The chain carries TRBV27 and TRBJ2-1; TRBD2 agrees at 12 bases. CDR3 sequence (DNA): TGTGCCAGCAGCGGGACTAGCGGGTCCCATGAGCAGTTCTTC. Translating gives CASSGTSGSHEQFF.